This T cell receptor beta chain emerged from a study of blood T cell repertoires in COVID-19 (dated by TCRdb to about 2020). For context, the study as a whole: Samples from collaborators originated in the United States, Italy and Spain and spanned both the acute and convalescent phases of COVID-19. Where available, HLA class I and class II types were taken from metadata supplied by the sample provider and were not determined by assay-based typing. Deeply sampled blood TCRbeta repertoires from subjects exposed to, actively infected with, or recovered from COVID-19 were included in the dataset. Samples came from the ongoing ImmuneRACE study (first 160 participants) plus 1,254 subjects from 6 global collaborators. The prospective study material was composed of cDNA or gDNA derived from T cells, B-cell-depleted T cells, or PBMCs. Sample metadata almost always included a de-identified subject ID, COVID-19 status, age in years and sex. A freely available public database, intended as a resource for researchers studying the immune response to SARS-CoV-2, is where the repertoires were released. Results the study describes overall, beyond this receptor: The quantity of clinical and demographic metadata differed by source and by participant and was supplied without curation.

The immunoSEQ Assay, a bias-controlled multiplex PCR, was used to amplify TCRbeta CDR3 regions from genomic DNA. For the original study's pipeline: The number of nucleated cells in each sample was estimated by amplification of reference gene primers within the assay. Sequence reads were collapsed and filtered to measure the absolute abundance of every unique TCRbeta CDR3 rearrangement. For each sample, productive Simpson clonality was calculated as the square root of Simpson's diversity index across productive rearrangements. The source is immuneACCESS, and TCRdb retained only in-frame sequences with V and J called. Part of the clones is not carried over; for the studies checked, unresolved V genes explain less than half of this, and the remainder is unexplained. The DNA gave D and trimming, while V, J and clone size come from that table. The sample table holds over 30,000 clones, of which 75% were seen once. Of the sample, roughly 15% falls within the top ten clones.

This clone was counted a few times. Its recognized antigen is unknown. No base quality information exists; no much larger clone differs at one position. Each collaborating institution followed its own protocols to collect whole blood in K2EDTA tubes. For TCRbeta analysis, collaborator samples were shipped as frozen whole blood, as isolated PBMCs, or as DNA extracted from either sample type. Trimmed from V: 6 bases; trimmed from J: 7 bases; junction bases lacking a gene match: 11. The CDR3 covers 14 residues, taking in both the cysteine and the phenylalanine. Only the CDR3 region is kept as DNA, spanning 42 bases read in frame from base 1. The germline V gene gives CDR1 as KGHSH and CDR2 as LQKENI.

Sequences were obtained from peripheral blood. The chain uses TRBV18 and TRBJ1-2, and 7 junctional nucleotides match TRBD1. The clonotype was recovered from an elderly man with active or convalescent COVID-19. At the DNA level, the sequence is TGTGCCAGCTCGTCAGACAGGGCAGTCTTTGGCTACACCTTC. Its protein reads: CASSSDRAVFGYTF.